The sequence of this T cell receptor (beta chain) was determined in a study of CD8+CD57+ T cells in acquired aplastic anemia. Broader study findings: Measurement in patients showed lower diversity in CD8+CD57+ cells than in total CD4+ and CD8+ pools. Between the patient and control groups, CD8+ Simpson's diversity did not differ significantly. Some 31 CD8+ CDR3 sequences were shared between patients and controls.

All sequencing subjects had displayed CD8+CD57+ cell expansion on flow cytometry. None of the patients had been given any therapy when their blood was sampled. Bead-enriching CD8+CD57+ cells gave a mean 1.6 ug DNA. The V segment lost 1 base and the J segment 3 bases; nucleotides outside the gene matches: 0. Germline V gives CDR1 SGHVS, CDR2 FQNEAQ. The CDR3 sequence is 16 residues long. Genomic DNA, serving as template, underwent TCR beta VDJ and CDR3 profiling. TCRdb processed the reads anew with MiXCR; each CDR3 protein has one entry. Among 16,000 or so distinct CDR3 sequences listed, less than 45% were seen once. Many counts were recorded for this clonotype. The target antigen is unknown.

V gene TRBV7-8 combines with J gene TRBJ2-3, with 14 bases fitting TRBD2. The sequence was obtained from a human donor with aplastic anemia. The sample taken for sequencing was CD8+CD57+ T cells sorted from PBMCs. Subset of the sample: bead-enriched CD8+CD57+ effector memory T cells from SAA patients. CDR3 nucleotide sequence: TGTGCCAGCAGCTTAGGGACTAGCGGGGGGACAGATACGCAGTATTTT. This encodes CASSLGTSGGTDTQYF.